The 13 T cell receptor beta chains below were found in one sample sequenced in a study of neurological immune-mediated disorders. TCRdb re-analysed the 5' RACE reads in MiXCR, keeping a single row per CDR3 protein. The sample yields over 25,000 distinct CDR3 sequences, roughly an eighth seen once. Sequencing input: PBMCs. The source of these receptors is a woman aged 55-70 years in good health.

This clonotype was seen at least ten times. The V gene is TRBV4-1, the J gene TRBJ1-4; D not resolved. The CDR3 length is 13 residues. Germline CDR1 MGHRA, CDR2 YSYEKL. V was trimmed by 6 bases and J by 8 bases, leaving 13 bases between them. This CDR3 reads CASRGFGGEKLFF. For the CDR3, the DNA is TGCGCCAGCAGGGGGTTTGGTGGCGAAAAACTGTTTTTT.

Details on this clonotype: A read error may explain this, as a much larger clone is one base away. V is TRBV20-1 and J is TRBJ1-2, with TRBD1 matching over 7 bases. CDR3 length: 13 amino acids. CDR1 is DFQATT and CDR2 is SNEGSKA in the germline V gene (reference sequence). CDR3 DNA sequence: TGCTGTGCCGGGCAGGGGGGCAACTATGGCTACACCTTC. As protein: CCAGQGGNYGYTF.

This clonotype has ten or more counts. This sequence joins TRBV9 and TRBJ1-2; 8 positions agree with TRBD1. Germline V gene data show CDR1 as SGDLS and CDR2 as YYNGEE. The CDR3 is 15 amino acids. With 0 bases clipped from V and 8 bases from J, the junction kept 9 bases outside the gene matches. CDR3 coding DNA: TGTGCCAGCAGCGTAGAAGGGCAGGGGGCCACGGGCTACACCTTC. It encodes CASSVEGQGATGYTF.

This clonotype has ten or more counts. V usage is TRBV5-1 and J usage is TRBJ2-2; D might be TRBD2 (6 bases). Germline loops: CDR1 SGHRS, CDR2 YFSETQ. V was trimmed by 3 bases and J by 7 bases, leaving 16 bases between them. The length of the CDR3 is 15 residues. The CDR3 DNA sequence: TGCGCCAGCAGCTCCCGGGCGCGGGATTACGGGGAGCTGTTTTTT. Translating it yields CASSSRARDYGELFF.

This clonotype was counted ten times or more. This chain joins TRBV7-8 and TRBJ1-1; unclear D gene. The CDR3 length is 12 residues. Looked up from germline, CDR1 is SGHVS and CDR2 is FQNEAQ. The V and J ends lost 3 bases and 10 bases respectively, with 12 bases between them. The DNA of the CDR3 is TGTGCCAGCAGCTTTAAAACCGAAGGAGCTTTCTTT. Translating it yields CASSFKTEGAFF.

This clonotype was counted ten times or more. The chain has TRBV9 and TRBJ1-6; D is unresolved. Germline V lookup: CDR1 SGDLS, CDR2 YYNGEE. The CDR3 consists of 13 residues. Trimming removed 4 bases from V and 3 bases from J, with 5 bases in between. CDR3 DNA sequence: TGTGCCAGCAGCTTCCTCTATAATTCACCCCTCCACTTT. Protein: CASSFLYNSPLHF.

This clonotype was seen many times. J is TRBJ2-5 and V is TRBV3-1, with D tentatively TRBD1 (5 bases). The CDR3 extends over 15 amino acids. Germline assignment: CDR1 LGHDT and CDR2 YNNKEL (reference sequence). Trimming removed 5 bases from V and 5 bases from J, with 18 bases in between. Here the CDR3 DNA reads TGTGCCAGCAGCTTACAGGTTACCCTACCGGAGACCCAGTACTTC. This sequence encodes CASSLQVTLPETQYF.

This clonotype was recorded many times. V is TRBV5-6 and J is TRBJ1-2, with D perhaps matching TRBD1 (6 bases). The V and J ends lost 4 bases and 7 bases respectively, with 14 bases between them. Germline values: CDR1 SGHDT, CDR2 YYEEEE. The CDR3 length is 13 residues. The CDR3 spells CASSRDRPGGYTF. The CDR3 nucleotides read TGTGCCAGCAGCCGTGACAGGCCTGGTGGCTACACCTTC.

This clonotype was recorded at least ten times. The rearrangement uses TRBV20-1 and TRBJ2-3; 9 nucleotides match TRBD2. CDR3 length equals 14 residues. The germline gives CDR1 DFQATT, CDR2 SNEGSKA (reference sequence). Trimming at V came to 0 bases and at J to 5 bases, leaving 3 bases not matched to a gene. CDR3 nucleotides: TGCAGTGCTAGAGAAAGCGGGGGGCTAGATACGCAGTATTTT. Translated, it gives CSARESGGLDTQYF.

Concerning this clonotype: A clone one base away is much larger, so this may be a read error. The CDR3 ends on some other residue instead of the conserved phenylalanine or tryptophan, so this is likely a read error. V gene TRBV7-2 combines with J gene TRBJ2-1; D possibly corresponds to TRBD2 (7 bases). CDR3 length: 14 amino acids. Germline values: CDR1 SGHTA, CDR2 FQGNSA. V was cut by 8 bases and J by 2 bases, with 13 bases left in between. CDR3 nucleotides: TGTGCCAGCTTGGGGCGGGGGCCCTACAATGAGCAGTTCTCC. This sequence encodes CASLGRGPYNEQFS.

In its sample, this clonotype was seen many times. The chain couples TRBV20-1 to TRBJ1-6, with D hard to call. CDR1 and CDR2 from the germline V gene are DFQATT and SNEGSKA (reference sequence). The V gene lost 1 base and the J gene lost 8 bases, with 12 bases spanning the gap. The CDR3 sequence is 14 residues long. CDR3 in amino acids: CSARGMEPDSPLHF. Here the CDR3 DNA reads TGCAGTGCTAGAGGAATGGAGCCGGATTCACCCCTCCACTTT.

On this clonotype itself: A read error may produce the germline difference seen at one junction end. The chain recombines TRBV4-3 with TRBJ1-2; a possible D gene is TRBD1 (6 bases). The CDR3 extends over 18 amino acids. Looked up from germline, CDR1 is LGHNA and CDR2 is YSLEER. CDR3 sequence reads: CASNQGQPEEGVVYGYAF. CDR3 nucleotides: TGCGCCAGCAACCAAGGACAGCCGGAGGAGGGGGTTGTCTATGGCTATGCCTTC.

Many counts were recorded for this clonotype. The chain uses TRBV5-6 and TRBJ1-2; D perhaps matches TRBD1 (6 bases). The CDR3 has 13 amino acids. The V end lost 0 bases, the J end lost 4 bases, and 7 bases lay between the germline ends. CDR1 and CDR2 (germline): SGHDT, YYEEEE. CDR3 coding DNA: TGTGCCAGCAGCTTGGCCAGGGGCTATGGCTACACCTTC. Its translation: CASSLARGYGYTF.